Given below is one T cell receptor (beta chain) in context. What it recognizes is unknown. These data originate in a study of cytomegalovirus exposure and HLA in healthy donors. Whole-study context: An earlier analysis found some 120 million unique TCR beta sequences from 150 million to 200 million T cells. Notes on the study in general: The authors later linked a missense DCLRE1C variant to TCR beta V- and J-gene trimming. Altogether, 150 to 200 TCR beta chains were recorded as cytomegalovirus-associated. Earlier analysis found most TCR beta V segments productive about 90% or about 30% of the time.

The V end lost 8 bases, the J end lost 3 bases, and 12 bases lay between the germline ends. The CDR3 is made up of 13 amino acids. Germline V lookup: CDR1 ENHRY, CDR2 SYGVKD. PCR employed 60 Vbeta and 13 Jbeta primers. Some clones are missing from TCRdb's copy, which holds only in-frame ones; the method was immunoSEQ multiplex PCR. Among about 210,000 clones listed, 82% were seen once. The clonotype originates from a man aged 35 to 55 in good health and CMV-seropositive. V is TRBV10-3 and J is TRBJ2-3; D unresolved. The material sequenced was PBMCs. The CDR3 sequence: CAISKQTTDTQYF. In DNA, the CDR3 is TGTGCCATCTCCAAGCAAACGACAGATACGCAGTATTTT.